The 25 T cell receptor beta chains in this list originate from one sample, sequenced in a study of T cells after yellow fever vaccination. TCRdb passed the 5' RACE reads through MiXCR, listing each CDR3 protein once. The sample records about 550,000 distinct CDR3 sequences, approximately 21% being singletons. The sample consisted of PBMCs, taken 15 days after the yellow fever booster vaccination. All receptors derive from a man in his thirties or forties who received the YFV17D yellow fever vaccine.

The chain uses TRBV4-2 and TRBJ2-3; TRBD2 matches at 8 bases. The CDR3 length is 17 residues. Germline V gives CDR1 LGHNA, CDR2 YNFKEQ. J was trimmed by 4 bases and V by 0 bases; bases with no gene match: 9. This CDR3 is CASSQDGQREYPDTQYF. The DNA for the CDR3 is TGTGCCAGCAGCCAAGATGGGCAGCGGGAGTACCCAGATACGCAGTATTTT.

The chain carries TRBV5-1 and TRBJ2-7; 7 positions match TRBD2. The CDR3 is made up of 15 amino acids. V lost 4 bases, J lost 3 bases, and 10 bases stayed unmatched. From germline, CDR1 is SGHRS and CDR2 YFSETQ. CDR3 bases: TGCGCCAGCAGCGCCGGCCTAGCGGCCCTCTACGAGCAGTACTTC. This gives the protein CASSAGLAALYEQYF.

This clonotype was seen at least ten times. CDR3 sequence: CASSPSFQPTGKEQFF. CDR3 nucleotide sequence: TGTGCCAGCAGCCCCTCGTTCCAACCCACAGGAAAGGAGCAGTTCTTC. The V and J genes are TRBV7-2 and TRBJ2-1, with D perhaps TRBD1 (5 bases). CDR3 length: 16 amino acids. The germline V gene encodes CDR1 SGHTA and CDR2 FQGNSA. Trimming shortened V by 5 bases and J by 10 bases, and 24 bases separated the two germline ends.

This clonotype was detected only a few times. The chain recombines TRBV2 with TRBJ2-3; the D is unclear. CDR3 length equals 11 residues. Trimming pared 8 bases from V and 3 bases from J, leaving 6 bases between. The V gene's germline CDR1 is SNHLY and CDR2 FYNNEI. The CDR3: CASRVTDTQYF. The CDR3 DNA reads TGTGCCAGCCGAGTAACAGATACGCAGTATTTT.

This clonotype was seen a few times. The chain employs TRBV6-5 and TRBJ2-6; D unclear. Germline loops: CDR1 MNHEY, CDR2 SVGAGI. The germline V and J ends were trimmed by 3 bases and 7 bases, with 13 bases remaining between them. The CDR3 has 15 amino acids. The CDR3 protein is CASSYLGVGANVLTF. The DNA for the CDR3 is TGTGCCAGCAGTTATCTGGGTGTCGGCGCCAACGTCCTGACTTTC.

The V and J genes are TRBV11-2 and TRBJ2-1; unclear D gene. The germline gives CDR1 SGHAT, CDR2 FQNNGV. The CDR3 has 12 residues. The V and J ends lost 7 bases and 5 bases respectively, with 9 bases between them. The CDR3 region is CASTRSHNEQFF. Here the CDR3 DNA reads TGTGCCAGCACCCGTTCCCACAATGAGCAGTTCTTC.

This clonotype was found a few times. The chain links TRBV20-1 to TRBJ2-5; the D is unclear. The CDR3 extends over 12 amino acids. Trimming removed 6 bases from V and 1 base from J, with 9 bases in between. Germline CDR1 reads DFQATT; CDR2 reads SNEGSKA (reference sequence). CDR3 protein: CSAPGTQETQYF. The CDR3 nucleotides read TGCAGTGCCCCGGGTACCCAAGAGACCCAGTACTTC.

This clonotype has more than one count but fewer than ten. The chain carries TRBV28 and TRBJ2-2, with D hard to call. The germline V gene encodes CDR1 MDHEN and CDR2 SYDVKM. There are 12 residues in the CDR3. V dropped 0 bases and J dropped 9 bases, with 5 bases sitting between them. This chain's CDR3 is CASSLWTRELFF. The CDR3 coding sequence is TGTGCCAGCAGTTTATGGACAAGGGAGCTGTTTTTT.

This clonotype has only a few counts. V gene TRBV15 combines with J gene TRBJ2-7; D unresolved. V was cut by 0 bases and J by 4 bases, with 7 bases left in between. This CDR3 has 13 residues. Germline V gene sequence: CDR1 LNHNV, CDR2 YYDKDF (reference sequence). The CDR3 DNA is TGTGCCACCAGCAGAGATATCACGTACGAGCAGTACTTC. As protein: CATSRDITYEQYF.

In its sample, this clonotype was seen a few times. The gene calls are TRBV2 and TRBJ1-2, with D possibly TRBD1 on 5 matching bases. The CDR3 has 14 amino acids. V lost 2 bases to trimming and J lost 2 bases, with 9 bases between them. From germline, CDR1 is SNHLY and CDR2 FYNNEI. The CDR3 loop reads CASSESGRNYGYTF. CDR3 coding DNA: TGTGCCAGCAGTGAATCGGGACGGAACTATGGCTACACCTTC.

The chain recombines TRBV19 with TRBJ2-1, with 14 bases identical to TRBD2. CDR3 length: 16 residues. Trimming at V came to 4 bases and at J to 9 bases, leaving 8 bases not matched to a gene. Looked up from germline, CDR1 is LNHDA and CDR2 is SQIVND (reference sequence). As DNA, the CDR3 is TGTGCCAGTAGTAGAGGAGGGACTAGCGGGAGTGTTGAGCAGTTCTTC. The encoded protein is CASSRGGTSGSVEQFF. Looking up the rest from reference TRBV19 and TRBJ2-1 gives the full variable domain: DGGITQSPKYLFRKEGQNVTLSCEQNLNHDAMYWYRQDPGQGLRLIYYSQIVNDFQKGDIAEGYSVSREKKESFPLTVTSAQKNPTAFYLCASSRGGTSGSVEQFFGPGTRLTVL.

This rearrangement joins TRBV14 to TRBJ2-3, with no clear D. Looked up from germline, CDR1 is SGHDN and CDR2 is FVKESK. V was pared by 3 bases and J by 2 bases, with 3 bases between. The length of the CDR3 is 12 residues. The CDR3 region is CASSHITDTQYF. CDR3 coding DNA: TGTGCCAGCAGCCACATCACAGATACGCAGTATTTT.

A few counts support this clonotype. The chain links TRBV11-2 to TRBJ2-3, with a tentative D call TRBD1 (7 bases). V lost 5 bases, J lost 4 bases, and 16 bases lay in between. The germline gives CDR1 SGHAT, CDR2 FQNNGV. The CDR3 is 15 amino acids. The CDR3 loop reads CASSTIRGRSDTQYF. The DNA of the CDR3 is TGTGCCAGCAGCACGATCAGGGGGAGGTCAGATACGCAGTATTTT. Full variable domain (rest looked up from reference TRBV11-2 and TRBJ2-3): EAGVAQSPRYKIIEKRQSVAFWCNPISGHATLYWYQQILGQGPKLLIQFQNNGVVDDSQLPKDRFSAERLKGVDSTLKIQPAKLEDSAVYLCASSTIRGRSDTQYFGPGTRLTVL.

This clonotype has just a few counts. The chain has TRBV6-2 or TRBV6-3 and TRBJ2-1; 8 positions agree with TRBD2. V was pared by 2 bases and J by 4 bases, with 4 bases of the junction left unmatched. CDR1 and CDR2 from the germline V gene are MNHEY and SVGEGT. The CDR3 has 15 amino acids. The CDR3 loop reads CASSYRSGSYNEQFF. The CDR3 coding sequence is TGTGCCAGCAGTTACAGGAGCGGGAGTTACAATGAGCAGTTCTTC.

V usage is TRBV12-3 or TRBV12-4 and J usage is TRBJ1-2; tentative D call: TRBD1 (5 bases). The ends were cut back, 7 bases at V and 8 bases at J, with 17 bases in the middle. The CDR3 length is 13 residues. Here the CDR3 reads CASTQARAGGYTF. CDR3 bases: TGTGCCAGCACCCAGGCCAGGGCTGGGGGCTACACCTTC.

V gene TRBV3-1 combines with J gene TRBJ1-2; D may be TRBD1 (5 bases). The length of the CDR3 is 14 residues. Germline assignment: CDR1 LGHDT and CDR2 YNNKEL (reference sequence). Trimming took 4 bases from V and 8 from J, leaving 17 bases between them. The CDR3 reads CASSRFAGQGGYTF. The CDR3 DNA sequence: TGTGCCAGCAGCCGATTTGCAGGCCAGGGAGGCTACACCTTC.

J is TRBJ2-1 and V is TRBV29-1; the D gene is possibly TRBD2 (5 bases). This CDR3 contains 11 residues. Germline V gives CDR1 SQVTM, CDR2 ANQGSEA. Trimming removed 6 bases at V and 9 bases at J, with 12 bases between. The CDR3 DNA is TGCAGCGTCCAACTAGAGGGTGAGCAGTTCTTC. Its protein product is CSVQLEGEQFF.

CDR3 sequence (DNA): TGTGCCAGCAGTTTATCACTAGCGGCCTCATACAATGAGCAGTTCTTC. It encodes CASSLSLAASYNEQFF. V is TRBV27 and J is TRBJ2-1; 8 nucleotides align to TRBD2. The trim removed 0 bases at V and 4 bases at J, leaving 5 bases unmatched. CDR3 size: 16 residues. Germline V gene sequence: CDR1 MNHEY, CDR2 SMNVEV (reference sequence).

The rearrangement links TRBV12-3 or TRBV12-4 to TRBJ2-7; D may be TRBD1 or TRBD2 (5 bases each). V was pared by 2 bases and J by 6 bases, with 14 bases between. The CDR3 covers 14 residues. CDR3 bases: TGTGCCAGCAGTTTAACGGGGCCAAGTCCCGAGCAGTACTTC. This translates into CASSLTGPSPEQYF.

In its sample, this clonotype was seen a few times. This chain uses TRBV19 with TRBJ2-7; D gene unclear. CDR1 is LNHDA, CDR2 SQIVND, per germline (reference sequence). This CDR3 contains 14 residues. V was pared by 3 bases and J by 3 bases, with 12 bases between. CDR3 in amino acids: CASSMRSSGYEQYF. The CDR3 nucleotides are TGTGCCAGTAGTATGCGGTCCTCTGGCTACGAGCAGTACTTC.

This clonotype turned up a few times. The V call is TRBV5-1, the J call TRBJ1-1, with a weak D call TRBD1 (5 bases). CDR3 length: 14 amino acids. V gave up 0 bases and J gave up 2 bases, with 8 bases separating them. Germline loops: CDR1 SGHRS, CDR2 YFSETQ. CDR3 bases: TGCGCCAGCAGCTTGGATGGACAAAACACTGAAGCTTTCTTT. Translating gives CASSLDGQNTEAFF.

This clonotype was counted only a few times. The chain has TRBV20-1 and TRBJ2-1; 9 bases map to TRBD2. Germline lookup yields CDR1 DFQATT and CDR2 SNEGSKA (reference sequence). The CDR3 has 15 amino acids. After removal of 5 bases from V and 3 bases from J, the junction contained 8 bases not matched to a gene. The CDR3 region is CSAAQAGGNYNEQFF. The CDR3 DNA reads as TGCAGTGCTGCACAAGCGGGAGGAAACTACAATGAGCAGTTCTTC.

This clonotype appeared a few times. The chain is built from TRBV11-3 and TRBJ2-1, with 11 bases fitting TRBD2. CDR1 and CDR2 from the germline V gene are SGHNT and YENEEA. This CDR3 contains 17 residues. The V segment lost 1 base and the J segment 7 bases; nucleotides outside the gene matches: 9. The CDR3 DNA sequence: TGTGCCAGCAGCTTAGGATCGCTCGCTAGCGGGAGGAATGAGCAGTTCTTC. Protein product: CASSLGSLASGRNEQFF.

V and J are TRBV24-1 and TRBJ1-4; 9 nucleotides match TRBD1. The CDR3 spans 15 residues. V gave up 3 bases and J gave up 6 bases; unmatched junction bases: 4. Germline V gene sequence: CDR1 KGHDR, CDR2 SFDVKD. CDR3 nucleotides: TGTGCCACCAGTGATCCGGGACAGGGCCATGAAAAACTGTTTTTT. Amino acids: CATSDPGQGHEKLFF.

The V gene is TRBV7-2, the J gene TRBJ1-4, with 7 bases that match TRBD1. After removal of 5 bases from V and 4 bases from J, the junction contained 10 bases not matched to a gene. This CDR3 spans 16 amino acids. CDR1 is SGHTA and CDR2 is FQGNSA in the germline V gene. DNA of the CDR3: TGTGCCAGCAGCCTACAAGGGGGCCACGGTAATGAAAAACTGTTTTTT. This sequence encodes CASSLQGGHGNEKLFF.